This T cell receptor beta chain was captured by sequencing in a study of CD8 T cells in ankylosing spondylitis. TCRdb processed the 5' RACE reads anew with MiXCR; each CDR3 protein has one entry. This table holds around 6,800 distinct CDR3 sequences, 8.2% found once. General study results and limits: In ankylosing spondylitis blood, a motif of several highly homologous TCR beta variants appeared characteristic. Matched ankylosing spondylitis synovial fluid reportedly showed significant enrichment of disease-linked clones. CD8+ cells made up the disease-linked clones, which were relatively rare in peripheral blood.

This clonotype ranks as medium-sized. Its antigen is not identified. This TCR was sampled from a male donor with ankylosing spondylitis or in good health (not recorded which). Sequencing was performed on blood, either unsorted or a sorted T cell fraction (not recorded which).

Here the CDR3 reads CASSEDRVPADTQYF. As DNA, the CDR3 is TGTGCCAGCAGCGAGGACAGGGTACCGGCAGATACGCAGTATTTT. The J gene is TRBJ2-3, the V gene TRBV9; 8 bases align to TRBD1. Germline V CDR1 and CDR2: SGDLS, YYNGEE. The CDR3 spans 15 residues. Trimming removed 3 bases from V and 4 bases from J; junction bases left unmatched: 7.